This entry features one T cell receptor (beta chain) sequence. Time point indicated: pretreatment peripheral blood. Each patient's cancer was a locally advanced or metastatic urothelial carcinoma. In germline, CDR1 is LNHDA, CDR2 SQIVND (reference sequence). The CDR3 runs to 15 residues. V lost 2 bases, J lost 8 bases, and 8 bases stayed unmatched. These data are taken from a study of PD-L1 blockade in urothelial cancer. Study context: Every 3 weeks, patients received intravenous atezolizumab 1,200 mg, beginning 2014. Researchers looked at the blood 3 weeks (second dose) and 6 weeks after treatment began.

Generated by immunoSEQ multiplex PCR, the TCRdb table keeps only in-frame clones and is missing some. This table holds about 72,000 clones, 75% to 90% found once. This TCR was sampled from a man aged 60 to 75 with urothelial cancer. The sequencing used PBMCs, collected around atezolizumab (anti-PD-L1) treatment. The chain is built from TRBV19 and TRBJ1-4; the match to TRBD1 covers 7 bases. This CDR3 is CASSISGQPEEKLFF. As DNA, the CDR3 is TGTGCCAGTAGTATATCGGGACAGCCGGAGGAAAAACTGTTTTTT.